Below are 9 T cell receptor beta chains sequenced from a single sample in a study of blood T cells in healthy people across ages. The use of a sample-barcoded 5' primer and a J-beta primer mix characterized a second PCR of roughly 6 to 11 cycles. TCRdb reprocessed the 5' RACE reads with MiXCR, giving one entry per CDR3 protein. This sample has about 570,000 distinct CDR3 sequences, with approximately 30% found just once. The sequenced sample was blood. These receptors all come from a woman between 65 and 79 years old in good health.

In the case of this clonotype: The CDR3 end shows no conserved phenylalanine or tryptophan, and so a read error is likely. This chain joins TRBV6-2 or TRBV6-3 and TRBJ1-1; TRBD1 matches 8 bases. Germline CDR1 reads MNHEY; CDR2 reads SVGEGT. This CDR3 region has 13 residues. V shed 6 bases, J shed 9 bases, and the junction held 9 bases outside the gene matches. CDR3 DNA: TGTGCCAGCAGCCTGGGACAGGTGCCAAAAGCTTTCCTT. Translation gives CASSLGQVPKAFL.

Only a few counts were recorded for this clonotype. This sequence joins TRBV12-3 or TRBV12-4 and TRBJ1-4, with unresolved D. Trimming pared 3 bases from V and 4 bases from J, leaving 9 bases between. CDR3 length equals 14 residues. The CDR3 sequence is CASSFQGFNEKLFF. The DNA for the CDR3 is TGTGCCAGCAGTTTTCAAGGGTTTAATGAAAAACTGTTTTTT.

The chain uses TRBV29-1 and TRBJ2-1; TRBD1 matches 7 bases. This CDR3 comprises 16 residues. V lost 5 bases to trimming and J lost 0 bases; unmatched junction nucleotides: 10. Per the germline V gene, CDR1 is SQVTM and CDR2 is ANQGSEA. DNA of the CDR3: TGCAGCGTTACTATCGACAGGGCGAGCTCCTACAATGAGCAGTTCTTC. It specifies CSVTIDRASSYNEQFF.

This chain joins TRBV12-3 or TRBV12-4 and TRBJ2-1; 7 bases agree with TRBD2. This CDR3 comprises 15 residues. The J segment lost 5 bases and the V segment lost 4 bases, leaving 8 bases of the junction unmatched. The CDR3 is CASSSTSWAHNEQFF. In nucleotides, the CDR3 is TGTGCCAGCAGTTCGACTAGCTGGGCCCACAATGAGCAGTTCTTC.

This clonotype was seen a handful of times. The chain couples TRBV24-1 to TRBJ1-4, with TRBD1 identical over 9 bases. V lost 9 bases, J lost 8 bases, and 6 bases stayed unmatched. The CDR3 has 13 residues. Germline V gene data show CDR1 as KGHDR and CDR2 as SFDVKD. Here the CDR3 DNA reads TGTGCCACCGCCGGGACAGGGAGAGAAAAACTGTTTTTT. It codes for CATAGTGREKLFF.

This clonotype occurred many times. The CDR3 coding sequence is TGTGCCAGCAGCTTAGTCCGGGGGGGGAAAGAGACCCAGTACTTC. Translating gives CASSLVRGGKETQYF. The chain combines TRBV7-2 with TRBJ2-5, with 8 bases matching TRBD2. CDR3 length equals 15 residues. Trimming removed 1 base from V and 3 bases from J; junction bases left unmatched: 4. Germline V gives CDR1 SGHTA, CDR2 FQGNSA.

V and J are TRBV24-1 and TRBJ1-5; D is unclear. The CDR3 has 14 residues. CDR1 is KGHDR and CDR2 is SFDVKD in the germline V gene. Deletions cut 3 bases from V and 7 bases from J, with 12 bases between. CDR3 amino acids: CATSDVQLPQPQHF. The CDR3 DNA sequence: TGTGCCACCAGTGATGTACAGTTACCCCAGCCCCAGCATTTT.

Comment on this clonotype: Because the CDR3 is missing its conserved closing phenylalanine or tryptophan, this is likely a read error. The rearrangement uses TRBV5-6 and TRBJ2-5; D not certain. V was shortened by 1 base and J by 4 bases, with 8 bases between the two germline ends. Germline V gene lookup returns CDR1 SGHDT and CDR2 YYEEEE. This CDR3 has 13 amino acids. CDR3 loop: CASSLRARETQYL. The CDR3 DNA follows: TGTGCCAGCAGCTTGAGAGCAAGAGAGACCCAGTACTTG.

The sample holds a few counts of this clonotype. The genes are TRBV11-2 and TRBJ1-1, with D possibly matching TRBD1 (6 bases). The CDR3 extends over 15 amino acids. Trimming removed 1 base from V and 0 bases from J, with 9 bases in between. The germline CDR1 and CDR2 sequences are SGHAT and FQNNGV. CDR3 loop: CASSLVGGMNTEAFF. CDR3 nucleotide sequence: TGTGCCAGCAGCTTAGTAGGGGGGATGAACACTGAAGCTTTCTTT.